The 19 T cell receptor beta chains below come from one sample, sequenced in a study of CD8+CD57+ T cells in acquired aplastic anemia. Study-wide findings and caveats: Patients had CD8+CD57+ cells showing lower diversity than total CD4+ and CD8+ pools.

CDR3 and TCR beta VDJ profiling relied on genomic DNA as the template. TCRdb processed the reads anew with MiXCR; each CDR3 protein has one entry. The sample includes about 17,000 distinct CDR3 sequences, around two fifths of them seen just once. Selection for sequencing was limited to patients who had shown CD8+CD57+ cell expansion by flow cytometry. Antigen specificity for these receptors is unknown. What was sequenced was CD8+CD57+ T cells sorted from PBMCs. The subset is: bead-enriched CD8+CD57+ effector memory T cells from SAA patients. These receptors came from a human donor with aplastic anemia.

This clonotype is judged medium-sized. The CDR3 reads CATSDDIGGPDTQYF. DNA of the CDR3: TGTGCCACCAGTGATGATATCGGAGGTCCAGATACGCAGTATTTT. This chain links TRBV24-1 with TRBJ2-3; D is perhaps TRBD2 (5 bases). Per the germline V gene, CDR1 is KGHDR and CDR2 is SFDVKD. The CDR3 has 15 amino acids. Deletions cut 3 bases from V and 4 bases from J, with 13 bases between.

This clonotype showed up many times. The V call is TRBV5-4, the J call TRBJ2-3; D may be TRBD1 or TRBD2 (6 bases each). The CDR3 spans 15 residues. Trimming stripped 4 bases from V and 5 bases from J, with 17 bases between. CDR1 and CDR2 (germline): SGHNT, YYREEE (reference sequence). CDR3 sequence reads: CASSNSRGQGDTQYF. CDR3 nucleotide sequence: TGTGCCAGCAGCAACAGTCGGGGGCAAGGAGATACGCAGTATTTT.

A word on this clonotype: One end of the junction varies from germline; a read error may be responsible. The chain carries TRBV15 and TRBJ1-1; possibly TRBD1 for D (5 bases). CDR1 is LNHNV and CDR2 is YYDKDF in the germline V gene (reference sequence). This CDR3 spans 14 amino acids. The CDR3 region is CAISSSAGGIEAFF. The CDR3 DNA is TGTGCCATCAGCAGTTCCGCCGGGGGGATTGAAGCTTTCTTT.

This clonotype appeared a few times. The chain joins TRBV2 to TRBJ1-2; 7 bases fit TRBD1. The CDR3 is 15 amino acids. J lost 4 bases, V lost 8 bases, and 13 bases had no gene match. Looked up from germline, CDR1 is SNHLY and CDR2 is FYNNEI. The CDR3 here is CASGLRTGRGYGYTF. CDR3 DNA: TGTGCCAGCGGCCTACGGACAGGTCGGGGCTATGGCTACACCTTC.

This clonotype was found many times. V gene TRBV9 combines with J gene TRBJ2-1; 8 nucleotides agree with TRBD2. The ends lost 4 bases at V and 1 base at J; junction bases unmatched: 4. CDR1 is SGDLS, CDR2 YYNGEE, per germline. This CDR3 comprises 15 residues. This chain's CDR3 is CASSFRGGSYNEQFF. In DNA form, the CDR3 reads TGTGCCAGCAGCTTCCGGGGGGGGTCCTACAATGAGCAGTTCTTC.

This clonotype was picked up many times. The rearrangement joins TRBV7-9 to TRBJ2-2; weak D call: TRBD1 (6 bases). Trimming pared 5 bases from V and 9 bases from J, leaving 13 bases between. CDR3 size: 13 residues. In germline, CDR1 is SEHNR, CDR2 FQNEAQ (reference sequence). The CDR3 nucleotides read TGTGCCAGCAGCCAGGACAGTGCCCGGGAGCTGTTTTTT. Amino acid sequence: CASSQDSARELFF.

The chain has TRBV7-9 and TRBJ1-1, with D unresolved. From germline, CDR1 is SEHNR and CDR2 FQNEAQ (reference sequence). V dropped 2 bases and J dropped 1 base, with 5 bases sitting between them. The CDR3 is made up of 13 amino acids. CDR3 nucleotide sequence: TGTGCCAGCAGCTTATTTGAGAACACTGAAGCTTTCTTT. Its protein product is CASSLFENTEAFF.

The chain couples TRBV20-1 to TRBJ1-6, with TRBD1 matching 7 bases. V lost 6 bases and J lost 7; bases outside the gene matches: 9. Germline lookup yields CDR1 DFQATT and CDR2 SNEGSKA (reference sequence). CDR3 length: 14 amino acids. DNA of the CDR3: TGCAGTGCCCCCGCCGGACAGGCCAATTCACCCCTCCACTTT. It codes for CSAPAGQANSPLHF.

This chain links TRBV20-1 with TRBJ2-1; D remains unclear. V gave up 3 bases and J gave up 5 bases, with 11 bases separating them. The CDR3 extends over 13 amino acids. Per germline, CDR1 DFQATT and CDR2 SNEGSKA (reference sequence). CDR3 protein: CSASLTANNEQFF. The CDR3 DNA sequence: TGCAGTGCTAGCCTCACGGCCAACAATGAGCAGTTCTTC.

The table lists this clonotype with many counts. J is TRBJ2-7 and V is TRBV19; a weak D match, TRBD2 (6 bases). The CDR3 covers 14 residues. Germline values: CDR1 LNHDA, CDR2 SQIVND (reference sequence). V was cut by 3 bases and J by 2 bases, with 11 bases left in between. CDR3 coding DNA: TGTGCCAGTAGTATTGGGACTTTAGCCTACGAGCAGTACTTC. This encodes CASSIGTLAYEQYF.

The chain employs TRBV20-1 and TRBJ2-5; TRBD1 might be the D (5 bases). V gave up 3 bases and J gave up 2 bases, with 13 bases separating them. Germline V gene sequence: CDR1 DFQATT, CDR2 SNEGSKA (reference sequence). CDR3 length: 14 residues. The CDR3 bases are TGCAGTGCTAGGTTGAGCAGGGCTCAAGAGACCCAGTACTTC. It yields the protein CSARLSRAQETQYF.

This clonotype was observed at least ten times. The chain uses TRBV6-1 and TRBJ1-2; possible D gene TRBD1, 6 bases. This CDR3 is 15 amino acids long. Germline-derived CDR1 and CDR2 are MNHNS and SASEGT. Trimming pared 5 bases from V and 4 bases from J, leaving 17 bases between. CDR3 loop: CASSSQGGGVYGYTF. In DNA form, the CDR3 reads TGTGCCAGCAGTAGCCAGGGCGGGGGCGTCTATGGCTACACCTTC.

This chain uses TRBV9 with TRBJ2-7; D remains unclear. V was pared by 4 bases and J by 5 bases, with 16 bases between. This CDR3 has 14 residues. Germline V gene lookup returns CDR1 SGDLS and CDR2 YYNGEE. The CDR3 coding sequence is TGTGCCAGCAGCCCCAGACTTGCTAGGGACGAGCAGTACTTC. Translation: CASSPRLARDEQYF. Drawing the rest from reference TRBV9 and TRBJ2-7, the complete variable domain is DSGVTQTPKHLITATGQRVTLRCSPRSGDLSVYWYQQSLDQGLQFLIQYYNGEERAKGNILERFSAQQFPDLHSELNLSSLELGDSALYFCASSPRLARDEQYFGPGTRLTVT.

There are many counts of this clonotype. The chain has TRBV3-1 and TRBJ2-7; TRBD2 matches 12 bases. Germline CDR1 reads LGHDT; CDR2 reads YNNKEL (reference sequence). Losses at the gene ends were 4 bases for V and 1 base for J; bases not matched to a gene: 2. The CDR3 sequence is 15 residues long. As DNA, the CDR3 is TGTGCCAGCAGCCCAGGACTAGCGGGGTCCTACGAGCAGTACTTC. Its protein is CASSPGLAGSYEQYF.

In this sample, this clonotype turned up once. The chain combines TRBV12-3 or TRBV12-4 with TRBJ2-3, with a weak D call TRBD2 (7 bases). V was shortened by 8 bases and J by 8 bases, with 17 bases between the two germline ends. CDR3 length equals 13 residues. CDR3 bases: TGTGCCAGCTTTAACGGGGGGCAGGGTACGCAGTATTTT. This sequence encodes CASFNGGQGTQYF.

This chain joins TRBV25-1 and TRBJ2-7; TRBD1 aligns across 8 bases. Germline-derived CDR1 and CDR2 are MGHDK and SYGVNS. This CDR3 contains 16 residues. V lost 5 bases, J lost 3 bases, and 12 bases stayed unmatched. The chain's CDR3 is CASSRDRRSLHYEQYF. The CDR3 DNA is TGTGCCAGCAGTAGGGACAGGAGAAGCCTTCACTACGAGCAGTACTTC.

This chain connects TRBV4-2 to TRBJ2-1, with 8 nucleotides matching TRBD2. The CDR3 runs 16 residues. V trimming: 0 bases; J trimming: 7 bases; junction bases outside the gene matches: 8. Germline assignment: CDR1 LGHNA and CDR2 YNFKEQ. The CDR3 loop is CASSQETSGGPNEQFF. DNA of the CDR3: TGTGCCAGCAGCCAAGAAACGAGCGGGGGACCGAATGAGCAGTTCTTC.

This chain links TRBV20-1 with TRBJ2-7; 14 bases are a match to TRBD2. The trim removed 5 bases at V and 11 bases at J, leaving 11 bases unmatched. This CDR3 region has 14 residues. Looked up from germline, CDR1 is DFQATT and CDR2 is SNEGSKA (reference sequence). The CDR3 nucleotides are TGCAGTGCTCTAGGTAGACTAGCGGGGGGGCTTAAGTACTTC. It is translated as CSALGRLAGGLKYF.

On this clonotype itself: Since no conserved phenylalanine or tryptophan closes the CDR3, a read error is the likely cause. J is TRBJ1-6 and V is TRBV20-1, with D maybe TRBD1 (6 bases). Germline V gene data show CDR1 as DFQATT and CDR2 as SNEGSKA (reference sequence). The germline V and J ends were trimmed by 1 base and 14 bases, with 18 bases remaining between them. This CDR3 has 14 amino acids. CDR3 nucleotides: TGCAGTGCTAGAGGGACAGCCGACCGATCATCCCTCCACCTT. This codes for CSARGTADRSSLHL.